This entry concerns a single T cell receptor (beta chain). Antigen unknown. This sample was taken from a study of OX40 agonist ivuxolimab in advanced cancers. Whole-study findings and limits: In CD8+ T cells, expanded clones were on average more numerous than in CD4+. Which antigen the expanded peripheral T cells recognized is unknown.

TCRdb keeps only in-frame clones here, not all; method: immunoSEQ multiplex PCR. The table has some 48,000 clones, around 84% seen once. Autoimmune disease history or systemic immunosuppression was exclusionary. The CDR3 covers 15 residues. Germline lookup yields CDR1 SGHNT and CDR2 YYREEE (reference sequence). With 4 bases clipped from V and 4 bases from J, the junction kept 4 bases outside the gene matches. V and J are TRBV5-4 and TRBJ2-2; 10 bases line up with TRBD2. This sequence originates from an adult with an advanced solid tumor such as melanoma, head and neck, liver or kidney cancer. Source: CD4+ or CD8+ T cells sorted from blood, taken in a trial of the OX40 agonist ivuxolimab. The CDR3 loop is CASSPGTSATGELFF. The CDR3, as DNA: TGTGCCAGCAGCCCTGGGACTAGCGCCACCGGGGAGCTGTTTTTT.